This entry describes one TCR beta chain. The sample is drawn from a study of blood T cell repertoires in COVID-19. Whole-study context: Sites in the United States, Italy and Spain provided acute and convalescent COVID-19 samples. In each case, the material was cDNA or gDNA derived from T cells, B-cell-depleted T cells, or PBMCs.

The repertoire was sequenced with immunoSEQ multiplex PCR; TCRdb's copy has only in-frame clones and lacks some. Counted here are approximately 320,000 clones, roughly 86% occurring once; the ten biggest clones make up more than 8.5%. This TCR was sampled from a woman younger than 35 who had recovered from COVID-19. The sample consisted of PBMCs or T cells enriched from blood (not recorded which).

CDR3 region: CASSTGTGVGEKLFF. For the CDR3, the DNA is TGTGCCAGTAGTACCGGGACGGGGGTCGGGGAAAAACTGTTTTTT. The V call is TRBV19, the J call TRBJ1-4; weak D call: TRBD1 (5 bases). From germline, CDR1 is LNHDA and CDR2 SQIVND (reference sequence). V lost 4 bases to trimming and J lost 8 bases, with 17 bases between them. CDR3 length: 15 residues.